This entry describes one TCR beta chain. This sample stems from a study of blood T cell repertoires in COVID-19. At the level of the study: Researchers got acute and convalescent COVID-19 samples from the United States, Italy and Spain.

The CDR3 runs 17 residues. V shed 1 base and J shed 7 bases, with 18 bases lying between them. Germline V gives CDR1 KGHDR, CDR2 SFDVKD. Per the study methods: Nucleated cell counts were estimated from reference gene primer amplification. Profiled with immunoSEQ multiplex PCR; TCRdb holds only in-frame clones, not every one. V, J and clone size derive from that table, while D and trimming were established from the DNA sequence. The data show roughly 67,000 clones, roughly 92% seen once. The rearrangement joins TRBV24-1 to TRBJ2-2, with D tentatively TRBD1 (6 bases). The clonotype was recovered from a man in his 70s with active COVID-19. The sequenced sample consisted of peripheral blood. The CDR3 reads CATSDFPPVGGVGELFF. The CDR3 coding sequence is TGTGCCACCAGTGATTTCCCGCCTGTAGGGGGAGTCGGGGAGCTGTTTTTT.